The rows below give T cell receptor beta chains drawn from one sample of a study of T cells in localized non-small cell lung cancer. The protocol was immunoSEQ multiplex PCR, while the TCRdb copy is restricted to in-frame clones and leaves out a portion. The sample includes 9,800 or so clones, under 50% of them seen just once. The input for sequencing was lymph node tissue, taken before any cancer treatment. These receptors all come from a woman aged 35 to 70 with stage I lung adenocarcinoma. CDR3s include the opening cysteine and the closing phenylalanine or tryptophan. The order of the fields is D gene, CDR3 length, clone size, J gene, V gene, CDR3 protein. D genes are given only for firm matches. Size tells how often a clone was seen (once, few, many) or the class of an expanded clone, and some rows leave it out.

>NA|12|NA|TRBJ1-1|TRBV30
CAWSTDNTEAFF
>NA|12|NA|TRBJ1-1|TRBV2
CASSQGNVEAFF
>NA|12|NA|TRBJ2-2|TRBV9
CASSVGVGELFF
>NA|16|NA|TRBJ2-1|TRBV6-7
CASSYSTWRTYNEQFF
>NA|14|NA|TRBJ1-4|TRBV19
CASRYGGSDEKLFF
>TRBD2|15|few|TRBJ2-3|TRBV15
CATSREAGGTDTQYF
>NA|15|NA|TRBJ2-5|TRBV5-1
CASSLGAGNRETQYF
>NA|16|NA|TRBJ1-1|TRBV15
CATSRESLGKYTEAFF
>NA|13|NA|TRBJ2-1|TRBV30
CAWSVLPQAAQFF
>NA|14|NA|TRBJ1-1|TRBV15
CATSRDRPDTEAFF
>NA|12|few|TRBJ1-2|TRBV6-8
CASSDADYGYTF
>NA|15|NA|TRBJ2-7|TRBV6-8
CASSYRTGEGDEQYF
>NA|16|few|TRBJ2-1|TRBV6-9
CASSYLARYSYNEQFF
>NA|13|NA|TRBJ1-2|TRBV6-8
CAISTTVNYGYTF